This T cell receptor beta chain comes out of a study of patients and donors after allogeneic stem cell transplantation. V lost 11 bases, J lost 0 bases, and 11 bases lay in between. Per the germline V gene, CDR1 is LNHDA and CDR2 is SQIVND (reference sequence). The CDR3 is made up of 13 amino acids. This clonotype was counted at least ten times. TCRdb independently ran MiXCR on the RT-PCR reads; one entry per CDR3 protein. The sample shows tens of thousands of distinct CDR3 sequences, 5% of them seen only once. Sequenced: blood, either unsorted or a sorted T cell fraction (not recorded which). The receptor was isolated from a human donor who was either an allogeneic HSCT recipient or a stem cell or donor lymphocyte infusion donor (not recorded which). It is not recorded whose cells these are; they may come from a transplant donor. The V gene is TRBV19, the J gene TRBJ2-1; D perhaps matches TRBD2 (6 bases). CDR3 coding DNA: TGTGCCGTGGGGAGGTTCTCCTACAATGAGCAGTTCTTC. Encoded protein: CAVGRFSYNEQFF.